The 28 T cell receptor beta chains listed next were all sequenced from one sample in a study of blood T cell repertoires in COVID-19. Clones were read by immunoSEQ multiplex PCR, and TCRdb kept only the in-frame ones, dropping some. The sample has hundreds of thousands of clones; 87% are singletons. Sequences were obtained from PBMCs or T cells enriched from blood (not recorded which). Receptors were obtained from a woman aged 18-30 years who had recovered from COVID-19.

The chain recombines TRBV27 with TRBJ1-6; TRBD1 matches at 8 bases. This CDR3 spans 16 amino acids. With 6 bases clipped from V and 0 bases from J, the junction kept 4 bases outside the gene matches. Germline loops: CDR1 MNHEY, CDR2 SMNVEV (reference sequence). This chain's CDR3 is CASRWDRSSYNSPLHF. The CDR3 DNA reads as TGTGCCAGCAGGTGGGACAGGAGCTCCTATAATTCACCCCTCCACTTT.

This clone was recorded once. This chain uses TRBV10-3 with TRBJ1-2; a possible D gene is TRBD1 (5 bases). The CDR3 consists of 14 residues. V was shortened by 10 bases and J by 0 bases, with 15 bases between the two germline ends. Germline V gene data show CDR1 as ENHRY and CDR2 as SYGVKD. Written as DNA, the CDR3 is TGTGCCACCCAAGACAGCCCTTCTAACTATGGCTACACCTTC. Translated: CATQDSPSNYGYTF.

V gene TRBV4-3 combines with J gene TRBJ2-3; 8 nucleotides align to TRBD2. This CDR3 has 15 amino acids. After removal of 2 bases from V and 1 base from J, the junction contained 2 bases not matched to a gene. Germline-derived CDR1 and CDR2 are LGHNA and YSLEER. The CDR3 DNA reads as TGCGCCAGCAGCCAAAGAGCGGGGGGCACAGATACGCAGTATTTT. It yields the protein CASSQRAGGTDTQYF.

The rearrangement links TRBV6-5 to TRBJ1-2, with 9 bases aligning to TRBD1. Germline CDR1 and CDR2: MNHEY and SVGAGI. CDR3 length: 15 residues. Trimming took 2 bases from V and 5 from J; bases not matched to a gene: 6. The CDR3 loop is CASSYDRGSRYGYTF. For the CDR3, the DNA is TGTGCCAGCAGTTACGACAGGGGGTCCCGATATGGCTACACCTTC.

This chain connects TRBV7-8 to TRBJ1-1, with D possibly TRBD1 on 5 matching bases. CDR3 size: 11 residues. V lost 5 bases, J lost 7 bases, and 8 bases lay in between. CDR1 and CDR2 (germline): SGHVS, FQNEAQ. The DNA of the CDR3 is TGTGCCAGCAGCCCACAGGATGAAGCTTTCTTT. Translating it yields CASSPQDEAFF.

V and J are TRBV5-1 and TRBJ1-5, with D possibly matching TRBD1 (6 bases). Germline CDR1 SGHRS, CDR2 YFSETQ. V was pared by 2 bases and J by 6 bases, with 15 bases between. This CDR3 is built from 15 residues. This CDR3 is CASSFWGRPGQPQHF. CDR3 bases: TGCGCCAGCAGCTTTTGGGGGCGGCCAGGTCAGCCCCAGCATTTT.

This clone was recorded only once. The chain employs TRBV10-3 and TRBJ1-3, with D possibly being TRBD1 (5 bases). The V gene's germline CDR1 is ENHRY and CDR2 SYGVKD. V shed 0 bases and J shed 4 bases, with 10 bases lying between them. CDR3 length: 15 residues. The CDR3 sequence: CAISESGGVGNTIYF. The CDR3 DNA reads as TGTGCCATCAGTGAGTCGGGGGGTGTAGGAAACACCATATATTTT.

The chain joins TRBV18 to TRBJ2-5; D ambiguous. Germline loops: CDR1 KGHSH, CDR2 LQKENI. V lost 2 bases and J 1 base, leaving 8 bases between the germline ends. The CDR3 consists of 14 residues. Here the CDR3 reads CASSPDWFQETQYF. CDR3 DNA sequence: TGTGCCAGCTCACCAGACTGGTTCCAAGAGACCCAGTACTTC.

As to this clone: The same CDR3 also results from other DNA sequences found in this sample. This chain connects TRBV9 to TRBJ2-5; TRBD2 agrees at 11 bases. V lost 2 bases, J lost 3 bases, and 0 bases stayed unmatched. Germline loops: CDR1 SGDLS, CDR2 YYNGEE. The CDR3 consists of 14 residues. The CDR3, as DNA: TGTGCCAGCAGCGTGGGACTAGCGGAAGAGACCCAGTACTTC. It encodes CASSVGLAEETQYF.

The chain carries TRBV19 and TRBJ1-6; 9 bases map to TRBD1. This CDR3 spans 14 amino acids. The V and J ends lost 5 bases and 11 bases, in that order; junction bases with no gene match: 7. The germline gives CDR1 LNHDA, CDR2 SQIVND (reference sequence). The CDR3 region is CASSPGQGVPPLHF. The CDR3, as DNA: TGTGCCAGTAGTCCGGGACAGGGTGTTCCACCCCTCCACTTT.

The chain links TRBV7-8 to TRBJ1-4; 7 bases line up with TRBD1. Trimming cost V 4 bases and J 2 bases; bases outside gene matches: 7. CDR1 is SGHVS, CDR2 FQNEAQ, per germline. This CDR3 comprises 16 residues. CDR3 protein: CASSSQTGDTNEKLFF. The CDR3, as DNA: TGTGCCAGCAGCTCACAAACAGGGGATACTAATGAAAAACTGTTTTTT.

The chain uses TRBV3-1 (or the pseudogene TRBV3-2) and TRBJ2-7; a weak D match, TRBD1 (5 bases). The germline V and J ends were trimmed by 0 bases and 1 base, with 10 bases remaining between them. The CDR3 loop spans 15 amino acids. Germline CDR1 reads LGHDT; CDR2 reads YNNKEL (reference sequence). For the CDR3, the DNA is TGTGCCAGCAGCCAAGACGCCAGGGCATCCTACGAGCAGTACTTC. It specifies CASSQDARASYEQYF.

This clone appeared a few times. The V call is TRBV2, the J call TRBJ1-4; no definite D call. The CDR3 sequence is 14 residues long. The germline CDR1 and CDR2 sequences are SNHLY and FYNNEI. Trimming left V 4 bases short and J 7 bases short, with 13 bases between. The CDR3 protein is CASSVPGSIEKLFF. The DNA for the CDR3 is TGTGCCAGCAGTGTGCCGGGGTCGATTGAAAAACTGTTTTTT.

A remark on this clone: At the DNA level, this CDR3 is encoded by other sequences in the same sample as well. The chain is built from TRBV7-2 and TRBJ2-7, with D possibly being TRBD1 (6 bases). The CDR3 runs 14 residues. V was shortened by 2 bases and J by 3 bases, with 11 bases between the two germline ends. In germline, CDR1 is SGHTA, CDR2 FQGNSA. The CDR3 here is CASSLQGSSYEQYF. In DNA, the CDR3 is TGTGCCAGCAGCTTACAGGGGTCTAGCTACGAGCAGTACTTC.

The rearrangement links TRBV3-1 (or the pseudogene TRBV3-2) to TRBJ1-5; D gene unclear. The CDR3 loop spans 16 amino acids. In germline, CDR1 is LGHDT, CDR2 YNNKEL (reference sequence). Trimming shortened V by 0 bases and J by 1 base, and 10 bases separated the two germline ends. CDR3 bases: TGTGCCAGCAGCCAAGATCCGGCGGGGAGCAATCAGCCCCAGCATTTT. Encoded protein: CASSQDPAGSNQPQHF.

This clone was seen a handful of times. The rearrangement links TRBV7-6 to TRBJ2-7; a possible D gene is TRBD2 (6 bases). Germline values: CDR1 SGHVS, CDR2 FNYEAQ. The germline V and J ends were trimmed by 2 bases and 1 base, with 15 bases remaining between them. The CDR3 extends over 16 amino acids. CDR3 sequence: CASSLSSGTRSYEQYF. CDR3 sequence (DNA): TGTGCCAGCAGCTTATCTTCCGGGACTCGGTCCTACGAGCAGTACTTC.

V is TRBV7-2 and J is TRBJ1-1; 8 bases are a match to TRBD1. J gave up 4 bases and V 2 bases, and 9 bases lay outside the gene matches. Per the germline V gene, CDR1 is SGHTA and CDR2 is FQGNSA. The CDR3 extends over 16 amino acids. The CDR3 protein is CASSLQGARAGTEAFF. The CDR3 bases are TGTGCCAGCAGCTTACAGGGGGCCCGAGCCGGCACTGAAGCTTTCTTT.

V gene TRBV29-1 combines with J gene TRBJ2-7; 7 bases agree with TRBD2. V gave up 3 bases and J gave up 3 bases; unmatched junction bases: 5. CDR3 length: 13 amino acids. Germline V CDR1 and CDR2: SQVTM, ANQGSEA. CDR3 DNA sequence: TGCAGCGTTGACTGGTCGGGGGGCTACGAGCAGTACTTC. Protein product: CSVDWSGGYEQYF.

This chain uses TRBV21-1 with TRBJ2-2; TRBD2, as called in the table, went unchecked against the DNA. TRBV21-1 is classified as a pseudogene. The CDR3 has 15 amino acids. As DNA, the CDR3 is TGTGCCCGCCACTTCGCGGGGCCGAACACCGGGGAGCTGTTTTTT. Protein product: CARHFAGPNTGELFF.

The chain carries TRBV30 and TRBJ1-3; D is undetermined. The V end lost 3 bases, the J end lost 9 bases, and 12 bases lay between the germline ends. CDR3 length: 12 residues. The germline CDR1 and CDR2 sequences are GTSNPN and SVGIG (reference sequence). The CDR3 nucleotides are TGTGCCTGGAGCGCCCAAAGGAGCACCATATATTTT. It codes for CAWSAQRSTIYF.

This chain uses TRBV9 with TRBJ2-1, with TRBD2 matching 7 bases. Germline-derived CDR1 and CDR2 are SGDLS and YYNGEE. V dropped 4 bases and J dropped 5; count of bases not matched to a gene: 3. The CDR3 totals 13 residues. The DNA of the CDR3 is TGTGCCAGCAGCCGCCTAGCGGACAATGAGCAGTTCTTC. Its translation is CASSRLADNEQFF.

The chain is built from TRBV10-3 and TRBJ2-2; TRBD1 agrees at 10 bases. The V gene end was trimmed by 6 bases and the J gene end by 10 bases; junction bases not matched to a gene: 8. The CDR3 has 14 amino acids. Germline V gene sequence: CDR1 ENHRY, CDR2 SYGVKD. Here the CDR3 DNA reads TGTGCCATCAGCCGGGACAGGGGAGTGGAGGAGCTGTTTTTT. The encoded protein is CAISRDRGVEELFF.

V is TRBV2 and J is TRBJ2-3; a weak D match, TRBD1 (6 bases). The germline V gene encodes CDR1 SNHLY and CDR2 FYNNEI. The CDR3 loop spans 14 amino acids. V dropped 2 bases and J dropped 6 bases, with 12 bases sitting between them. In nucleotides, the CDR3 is TGTGCCAGCAGTGAATACAGGGAACAGGATACGCAGTATTTT. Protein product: CASSEYREQDTQYF.

DNA for the CDR3: TGTGCCAGTAGTATGGACAGGGGCCCTCGAGGGACCCAGTACTTC. This encodes CASSMDRGPRGTQYF. V and J are TRBV19 and TRBJ2-5; 9 bases match TRBD1. Germline CDR1 is LNHDA and CDR2 is SQIVND (reference sequence). The CDR3 loop spans 15 amino acids. Unmatched junction bases numbered 9, after V lost 3 bases and J lost 7 bases.

This CDR3 is CASSQDIQGAGEQYF. For the CDR3, the DNA is TGTGCCAGCAGCCAAGATATACAGGGGGCCGGTGAGCAGTACTTC. This rearrangement joins TRBV3-1 (or the pseudogene TRBV3-2) to TRBJ2-7; TRBD1 matches 9 bases. Germline V gene data show CDR1 as LGHDT and CDR2 as YNNKEL (reference sequence). The CDR3 has 15 residues. Germline trimming cut 0 bases from V and 7 bases from J; bases unmatched to any gene: 7.

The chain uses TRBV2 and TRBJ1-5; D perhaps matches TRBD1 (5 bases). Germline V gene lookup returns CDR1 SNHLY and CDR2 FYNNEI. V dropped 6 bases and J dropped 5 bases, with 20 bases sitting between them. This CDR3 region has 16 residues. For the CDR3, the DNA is TGTGCCAGCAGCGGGGGGGAAGGGTCTTGGGATCAGCCCCAGCATTTT. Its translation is CASSGGEGSWDQPQHF.

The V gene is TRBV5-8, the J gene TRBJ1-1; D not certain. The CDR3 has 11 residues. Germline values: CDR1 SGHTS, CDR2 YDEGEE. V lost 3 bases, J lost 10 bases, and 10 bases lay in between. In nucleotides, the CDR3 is TGTGCCAGCAGCTCCTCATTTAGAGCTTTCTTT. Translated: CASSSSFRAFF.

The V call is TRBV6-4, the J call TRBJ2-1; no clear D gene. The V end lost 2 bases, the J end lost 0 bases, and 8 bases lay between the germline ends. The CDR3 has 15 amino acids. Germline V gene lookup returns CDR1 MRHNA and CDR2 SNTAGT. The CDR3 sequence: CASSDLPGSYNEQFF. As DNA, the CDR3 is TGTGCCAGCAGTGACCTTCCCGGCTCCTACAATGAGCAGTTCTTC.